This T cell receptor (beta chain) was captured in a study of blood T cell repertoires in COVID-19. Overall study: There were acute and convalescent COVID-19 samples, and they came from the United States, Italy and Spain. PBMCs, B-cell-depleted T cells, or T cells were the source of the cDNA or gDNA that made up the material.

Per the study methods: Using reference gene primer amplification, nucleated cell counts were estimated. Sequencing was performed with immunoSEQ multiplex PCR; in TCRdb, only in-frame clones are kept and a portion is missing. V and J calls plus clone size are reproduced from that table; the DNA served to infer D and trimming. The table lists a few hundred thousand clones, 88% of them singletons. This sequence originates from a woman aged 25-40 years who had recovered from COVID-19. The specimen was peripheral blood.

The CDR3 DNA is TGTGCCAGCTCACAGGGACAGACGAACTATGGCTACACCTTC. Protein product: CASSQGQTNYGYTF. The rearrangement joins TRBV18 to TRBJ1-2, with 7 bases matching TRBD1. Germline V gives CDR1 KGHSH, CDR2 LQKENI. Losses at the gene ends were 4 bases for V and 2 bases for J; bases not matched to a gene: 4. This CDR3 contains 14 residues. Complete variable domain (other parts from reference TRBV18 and TRBJ1-2): NAGVMQNPRHLVRRRGQEARLRCSPMKGHSHVYWYRQLPEEGLKFMVYLQKENIIDESGMPKERFSAEFPKEGPSILRIQQVVRGDSAAYFCASSQGQTNYGYTFGSGTRLTVV.